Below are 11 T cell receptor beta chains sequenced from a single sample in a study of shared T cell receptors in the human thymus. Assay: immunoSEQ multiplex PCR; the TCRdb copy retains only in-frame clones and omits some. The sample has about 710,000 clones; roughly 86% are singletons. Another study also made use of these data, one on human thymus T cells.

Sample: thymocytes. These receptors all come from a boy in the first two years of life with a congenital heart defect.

The CDR3 sequence is CASSPPPTSYEQYF. The CDR3 bases are TGTGCCAGCAGCCCTCCCCCAACTTCCTACGAGCAGTACTTC. V is TRBV11-2 and J is TRBJ2-7; D remains ambiguous. Germline V gene lookup returns CDR1 SGHAT and CDR2 FQNNGV. The CDR3 has 14 residues. V gave up 5 bases and J gave up 1 base, with 12 bases separating them.

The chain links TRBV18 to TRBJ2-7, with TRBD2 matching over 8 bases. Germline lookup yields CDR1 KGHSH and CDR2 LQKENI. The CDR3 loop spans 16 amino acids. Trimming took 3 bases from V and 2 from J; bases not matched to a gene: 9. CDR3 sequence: CASSPASGGGAYEQYF. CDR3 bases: TGTGCCAGCTCACCTGCATCGGGAGGGGGGGCCTACGAGCAGTACTTC. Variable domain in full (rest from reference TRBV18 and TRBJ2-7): NAGVMQNPRHLVRRRGQEARLRCSPMKGHSHVYWYRQLPEEGLKFMVYLQKENIIDESGMPKERFSAEFPKEGPSILRIQQVVRGDSAAYFCASSPASGGGAYEQYFGPGTRLTVT.

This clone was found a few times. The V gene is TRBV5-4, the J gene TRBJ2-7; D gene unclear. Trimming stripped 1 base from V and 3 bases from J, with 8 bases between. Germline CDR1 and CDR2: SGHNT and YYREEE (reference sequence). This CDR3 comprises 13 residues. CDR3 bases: TGTGCCAGCAGCTTGTTAGCCAGCTACGAGCAGTACTTC. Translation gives CASSLLASYEQYF. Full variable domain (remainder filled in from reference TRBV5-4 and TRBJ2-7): ETGVTQSPTHLIKTRGQQVTLRCSSQSGHNTVSWYQQALGQGPQFIFQYYREEENGRGNFPPRFSGLQFPNYSSELNVNALELDDSALYLCASSLLASYEQYFGPGTRLTVT.

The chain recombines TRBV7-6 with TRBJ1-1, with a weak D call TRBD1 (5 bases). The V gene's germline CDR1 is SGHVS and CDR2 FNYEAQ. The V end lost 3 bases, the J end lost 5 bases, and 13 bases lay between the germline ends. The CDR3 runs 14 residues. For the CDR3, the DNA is TGTGCCAGCAGCTTGCAGGGTGTGCGAACTGAAGCTTTCTTT. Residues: CASSLQGVRTEAFF.

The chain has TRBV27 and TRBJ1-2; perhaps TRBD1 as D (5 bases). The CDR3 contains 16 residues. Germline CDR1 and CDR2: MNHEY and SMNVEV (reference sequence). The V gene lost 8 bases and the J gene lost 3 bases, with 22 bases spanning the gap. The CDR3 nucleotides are TGTGCCAGCGGGGGGTTGAAGACACAAGGCGACTATGGCTACACCTTC. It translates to CASGGLKTQGDYGYTF.

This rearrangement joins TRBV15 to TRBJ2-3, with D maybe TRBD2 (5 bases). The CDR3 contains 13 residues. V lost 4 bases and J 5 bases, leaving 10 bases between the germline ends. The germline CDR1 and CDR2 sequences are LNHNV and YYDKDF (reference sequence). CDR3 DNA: TGTGCCACCAGCACGAGGGTAGGAGATACGCAGTATTTT. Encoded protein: CATSTRVGDTQYF. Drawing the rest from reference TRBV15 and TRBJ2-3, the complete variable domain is DAMVIQNPRYQVTQFGKPVTLSCSQTLNHNVMYWYQQKSSQAPKLLFHYYDKDFNNEADTPDNFQSRRPNTSFCFLDIRSPGLGDTAMYLCATSTRVGDTQYFGPGTRLTVL.

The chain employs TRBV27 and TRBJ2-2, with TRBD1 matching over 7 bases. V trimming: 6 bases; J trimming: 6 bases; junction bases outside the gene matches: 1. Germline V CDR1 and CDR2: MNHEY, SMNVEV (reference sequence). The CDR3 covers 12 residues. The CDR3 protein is CASRQGAGELFF. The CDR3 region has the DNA TGTGCCAGCAGGCAGGGGGCCGGGGAGCTGTTTTTT.

The CDR3 DNA is TGTGCCAGCTCCCCGTTCGGACAGGAGATTTCGAATGAGCAGTTCTTC. Its protein is CASSPFGQEISNEQFF. The chain links TRBV18 to TRBJ2-1; 7 positions agree with TRBD1. J lost 7 bases, V lost 6 bases, and 15 bases had no gene match. CDR1 is KGHSH and CDR2 is LQKENI in the germline V gene. The CDR3 spans 16 residues.

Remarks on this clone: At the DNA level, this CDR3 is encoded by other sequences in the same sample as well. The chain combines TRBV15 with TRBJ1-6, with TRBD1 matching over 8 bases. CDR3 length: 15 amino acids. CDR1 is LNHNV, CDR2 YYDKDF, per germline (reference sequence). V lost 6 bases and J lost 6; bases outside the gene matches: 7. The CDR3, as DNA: TGTGCCACCAGGAAAGCGGGACAGGTTAATTCACCCCTCCACTTT. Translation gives CATRKAGQVNSPLHF.

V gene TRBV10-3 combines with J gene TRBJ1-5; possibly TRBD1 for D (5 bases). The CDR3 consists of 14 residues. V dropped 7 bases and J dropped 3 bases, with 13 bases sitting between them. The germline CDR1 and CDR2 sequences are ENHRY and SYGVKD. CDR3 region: CAIKADSANQPQHF. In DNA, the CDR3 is TGTGCCATCAAGGCTGACAGTGCCAATCAGCCCCAGCATTTT.

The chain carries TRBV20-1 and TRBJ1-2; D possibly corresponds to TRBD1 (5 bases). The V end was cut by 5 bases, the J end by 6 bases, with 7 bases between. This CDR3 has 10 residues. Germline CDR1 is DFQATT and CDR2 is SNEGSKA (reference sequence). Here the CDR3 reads CSAGGDGYTF. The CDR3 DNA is TGCAGTGCTGGGGGGGATGGCTACACCTTC.